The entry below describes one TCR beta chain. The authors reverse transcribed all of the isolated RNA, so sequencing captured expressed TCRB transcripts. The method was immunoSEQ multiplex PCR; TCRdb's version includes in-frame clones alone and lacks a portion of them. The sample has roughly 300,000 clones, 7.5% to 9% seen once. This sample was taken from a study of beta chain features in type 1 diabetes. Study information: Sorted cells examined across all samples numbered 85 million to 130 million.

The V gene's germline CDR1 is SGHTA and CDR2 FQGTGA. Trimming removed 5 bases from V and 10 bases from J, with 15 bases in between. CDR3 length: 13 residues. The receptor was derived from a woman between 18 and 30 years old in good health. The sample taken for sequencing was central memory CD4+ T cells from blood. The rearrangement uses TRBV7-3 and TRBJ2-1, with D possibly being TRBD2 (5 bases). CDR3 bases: TGTGCCAGCAGCCCATCCTCACGGGGAGAGCAGTTCTTC. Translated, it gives CASSPSSRGEQFF.